This TCR beta chain is from a study of blood T cell repertoires in COVID-19. With V trimmed by 0 bases and J by 5 bases, 6 bases remained unmatched. This CDR3 is 15 amino acids long. Germline V gene lookup returns CDR1 MNHNY and CDR2 SVGAGI (reference sequence). The table came from immunoSEQ multiplex PCR; TCRdb's copy has only in-frame clones and leaves some out. The repertoire has about 670,000 clones, 90% of them found once; the top ten carry more than 0.25%. This sequence joins TRBV6-6 and TRBJ1-2, with TRBD1 matching over 7 bases. The sample was peripheral blood. This TCR derives from a woman under 30 with acute or convalescent COVID-19. The DNA of the CDR3 is TGTGCCAGCAGTTACTCGAGACAGGGTGAATATGGCTACACCTTC. It yields the protein CASSYSRQGEYGYTF.